The 22 T cell receptor beta chains given below trace back to one sample, sequenced in a study of neurological immune-mediated disorders. Time point specified: longitudinal time-point 1 (baseline). MiXCR was run by TCRdb on the 5' RACE reads, yielding one entry per CDR3 protein. Here the sample spans approximately 36,000 distinct CDR3 sequences, roughly 3.1% being singletons. The sample taken for sequencing was PBMCs. These receptors were taken from a woman aged 55-70 years with multiple sclerosis.

This clonotype was counted ten times or more. CDR3 DNA sequence: TGTGCCAGCACCAAACAGGGGGCTGCGGGCGAAGCTTTCTTT. Its translation is CASTKQGAAGEAFF. The rearrangement links TRBV27 to TRBJ1-1; 9 nucleotides align to TRBD1. The V gene end was trimmed by 7 bases and the J gene end by 8 bases; junction bases not matched to a gene: 11. This CDR3 spans 14 amino acids. Germline V gives CDR1 MNHEY, CDR2 SMNVEV (reference sequence).

This clonotype showed up many times. The chain joins TRBV7-8 to TRBJ1-5, with D tentatively TRBD1 (5 bases). The CDR3 totals 15 residues. Trimming cost V 1 base and J 6 bases, with 13 bases left between them. CDR1 is SGHVS, CDR2 FQNEAQ, per germline. CDR3 amino acids: CASSLVGRGLQPQHF. The CDR3, as DNA: TGTGCCAGCAGCTTAGTCGGGCGGGGCCTTCAGCCCCAGCATTTT.

This clonotype was recorded many times. The CDR3 does not end in the conserved phenylalanine or tryptophan, so this is likely a read error. The limits of the CDR3 on the DNA are not certain, so only TCRdb's listed CDR3 is given. This chain links TRBV20-1 with TRBJ2-5; the D segment call TRBD2 is taken from the table without a DNA check. CDR1 is DFQATT and CDR2 is SNEGSKA in the germline V gene (reference sequence). Including both end residues, the CDR3 is 11 amino acids long. CDR3 loop: CSARVQARPPL.

The CDR3 is CSATPGRLSYEQYF. DNA for the CDR3: TGCAGTGCAACCCCGGGACGCCTCTCCTACGAGCAGTACTTC. The chain employs TRBV20-1 and TRBJ2-7, with D tentatively TRBD1 or TRBD2 (5 bases each). This CDR3 comprises 14 residues. The germline V gene encodes CDR1 DFQATT and CDR2 SNEGSKA (reference sequence). V was trimmed by 6 bases and J by 0 bases, leaving 15 bases between them.

Of note for this clonotype: A read error may explain this, as a much larger clone is one base away. In nucleotides, the CDR3 is TGTGCCAGCAGTTACTATGGCGGGGGGTACAATGAGCAGTTCTTC. This encodes CASSYYGGGYNEQFF. V usage is TRBV6-6 and J usage is TRBJ2-1; 8 bases align to TRBD2. The V and J ends lost 1 base and 4 bases, in that order; junction bases with no gene match: 3. Germline V gene sequence: CDR1 MNHNY, CDR2 SVGAGI (reference sequence). This CDR3 comprises 15 residues.

This clonotype was counted many times. V gene TRBV6-5 combines with J gene TRBJ1-1; D not certain. From germline, CDR1 is MNHEY and CDR2 SVGAGI. With 5 bases removed from V and 2 bases from J, the gap between germline ends came to 9 bases. The CDR3 extends over 13 amino acids. The CDR3 reads CASSPRFNTEAFF. CDR3 DNA: TGTGCCAGCAGTCCCCGCTTTAACACTGAAGCTTTCTTT.

This clonotype was picked up many times. V gene TRBV5-1 combines with J gene TRBJ1-2; 8 bases match TRBD1. V was clipped by 4 bases and J by 6 bases; unmatched bases: 8. This CDR3 comprises 14 residues. CDR1 and CDR2 (germline): SGHRS, YFSETQ. In DNA, the CDR3 is TGCGCCAGCAGCATATCGACAGGGGTGGATGGCTACACCTTC. This codes for CASSISTGVDGYTF.

This clonotype was counted at least ten times. CDR3 amino acids: CSARGWPDTQYF. Here the CDR3 DNA reads TGCAGTGCTAGAGGGTGGCCAGATACGCAGTATTTT. J is TRBJ2-3 and V is TRBV20-1; D not certain. CDR1 is DFQATT, CDR2 SNEGSKA, per germline (reference sequence). The CDR3 extends over 12 amino acids. V dropped 1 base and J dropped 4 bases, with 6 bases sitting between them.

This clonotype was found many times. The chain links TRBV20-1 to TRBJ1-1, with TRBD1 identical over 7 bases. With V trimmed by 7 bases and J by 4 bases, 6 bases remained unmatched. The CDR3 contains 12 residues. Germline CDR1 reads DFQATT; CDR2 reads SNEGSKA (reference sequence). CDR3 region: CSVFQGGTEAFF. Here the CDR3 DNA reads TGCAGTGTCTTCCAGGGGGGCACTGAAGCTTTCTTT.

This clonotype came up many times. This may come from a read error, since a much larger clone is one base off. The V and J genes are TRBV7-8 and TRBJ1-5; the D is unclear. Per the germline V gene, CDR1 is SGHVS and CDR2 is FQNEAQ. The CDR3 covers 13 residues. The CDR3 reads CASSSPGGQPQNF. Written as DNA, the CDR3 is TGTGCCAGCAGCTCACCCGGTGGTCAGCCCCAGAATTTT.

This clonotype was seen repeatedly, ten times or more. The CDR3 nucleotides are TGCGCCAGCAGCTTAGGACAGGCTGGCAATCAGCCCCAGCATTTT. Protein: CASSLGQAGNQPQHF. This chain links TRBV5-1 with TRBJ1-5; 7 positions match TRBD1. Trimming took 2 bases from V and 2 from J; bases not matched to a gene: 4. The CDR3 has 15 amino acids. In germline, CDR1 is SGHRS, CDR2 YFSETQ. Full variable domain (missing parts from reference TRBV5-1 and TRBJ1-5): KAGVTQTPRYLIKTRGQQVTLSCSPISGHRSVSWYQQTPGQGLQFLFEYFSETQRNKGNFPGRFSGRQFSNSRSEMNVSTLELGDSALYLCASSLGQAGNQPQHFGDGTRLSIL.

This clonotype was observed at least ten times. The chain joins TRBV2 to TRBJ2-5; the D is unclear. The germline V gene has CDR1 SNHLY and CDR2 FYNNEI. V was pared by 6 bases and J by 2 bases, with 4 bases between. The CDR3 is made up of 11 amino acids. Here the CDR3 DNA reads TGTGCCAGCAGCCGACAAGAGACCCAGTACTTC. The encoded protein is CASSRQETQYF.

This clonotype occurred many times. The chain couples TRBV18 to TRBJ1-2; no definite D call. The V gene's germline CDR1 is KGHSH and CDR2 LQKENI. The CDR3 loop spans 13 amino acids. With 0 bases removed from V and 4 bases from J, the gap between germline ends came to 6 bases. The CDR3 spells CASSPPSSYGYTF. CDR3 nucleotide sequence: TGTGCCAGCTCACCACCGTCGAGCTATGGCTACACCTTC.

This clonotype has ten or more counts. The chain recombines TRBV20-1 with TRBJ1-1; 8 nucleotides align to TRBD1. In germline, CDR1 is DFQATT, CDR2 SNEGSKA (reference sequence). This CDR3 contains 14 residues. V gave up 1 base and J gave up 0 bases; unmatched junction bases: 1. In DNA, the CDR3 is TGCAGTGCTAGAGCGGGACAGGTGAACACTGAAGCTTTCTTT. As protein: CSARAGQVNTEAFF.

This clonotype was picked up many times. The rearrangement uses TRBV6-6 and TRBJ1-5; 8 bases agree with TRBD1. This CDR3 region has 14 residues. The V segment lost 2 bases and the J segment 6 bases; nucleotides outside the gene matches: 3. Germline V gene sequence: CDR1 MNHNY, CDR2 SVGAGI (reference sequence). The CDR3 spells CASSYGRGLQPQHF. CDR3 coding DNA: TGTGCCAGCAGTTACGGCAGGGGGCTTCAGCCCCAGCATTTT.

This clonotype was found many times. V usage is TRBV20-1 and J usage is TRBJ2-1, with a weak D call TRBD2 (5 bases). V was clipped by 6 bases and J by 3 bases, with 9 bases between them. The germline CDR1 and CDR2 sequences are DFQATT and SNEGSKA (reference sequence). The CDR3 runs to 12 residues. CDR3 region: CSARTSYNEQFF. In DNA form, the CDR3 reads TGCAGTGCCCGTACTAGCTACAATGAGCAGTTCTTC.

The sample holds many counts of this clonotype. V usage is TRBV7-7 and J usage is TRBJ2-1; 10 nucleotides line up with TRBD2. Germline CDR1 and CDR2: SSHAT and FNYEAQ (reference sequence). Losses at the gene ends were 1 base for V and 5 bases for J; bases not matched to a gene: 5. The CDR3 runs 16 residues. The CDR3: CASSLVPSGGNNEQFF. The CDR3 DNA is TGTGCCAGCAGCTTAGTTCCTAGCGGGGGAAACAATGAGCAGTTCTTC.

In this sample, this clonotype turned up many times. The chain recombines TRBV20-1 with TRBJ1-2; no clear D gene. Germline lookup yields CDR1 DFQATT and CDR2 SNEGSKA (reference sequence). This CDR3 is 13 amino acids long. Trimming removed 6 bases from V and 3 bases from J, with 14 bases in between. CDR3 nucleotide sequence: TGCAGTGCGCGACACACGCGGGACTATGGCTACACCTTC. Translating gives CSARHTRDYGYTF.

This clonotype was observed at least ten times. The chain carries TRBV5-1 and TRBJ2-3; D possibly uses TRBD1 or TRBD2 (5 bases each). This CDR3 comprises 15 residues. Germline V gene lookup returns CDR1 SGHRS and CDR2 YFSETQ. The V gene lost 4 bases and the J gene lost 6 bases, with 18 bases spanning the gap. CDR3 region: CASSGTGALHDTQYF. The CDR3 nucleotides read TGCGCCAGCAGCGGAACCGGGGCACTCCACGATACGCAGTATTTT.

The table lists this clonotype with many counts. This chain uses TRBV12-3 or TRBV12-4 with TRBJ1-2; 9 bases line up with TRBD1. The junction had 9 bases not matched to a gene; V was cut back by 7 bases and J by 6 bases. This CDR3 comprises 14 residues. CDR3 amino acids: CASTRGDRDNGYTF. The CDR3, as DNA: TGTGCCAGCACCCGAGGGGACAGGGATAATGGCTACACCTTC.

This clonotype was recorded many times. The V call is TRBV7-2, the J call TRBJ1-1; unclear D gene. There are 14 residues in the CDR3. The V and J ends lost 1 base and 0 bases respectively, with 6 bases between them. Germline CDR1 reads SGHTA; CDR2 reads FQGNSA. As DNA, the CDR3 is TGTGCCAGCAGCTTAGACACCATGAACACTGAAGCTTTCTTT. Its translation: CASSLDTMNTEAFF.

Ten or more counts support this clonotype. The rearrangement links TRBV7-9 to TRBJ1-4; D remains unclear. CDR3 size: 16 residues. Germline V gene sequence: CDR1 SEHNR, CDR2 FQNEAQ (reference sequence). With 6 bases removed from V and 0 bases from J, the gap between germline ends came to 14 bases. The CDR3 nucleotides read TGTGCCAGCAGAGAAGGGATTCTCGCAACTAATGAAAAACTGTTTTTT. Its protein is CASREGILATNEKLFF.